What follows are 4 T cell receptor beta chains derived from one specimen sequenced in a study of T cell changes during pregnancy in multiple sclerosis. Produced via immunoSEQ multiplex PCR; TCRdb's table is partial and in-frame only. The table includes about 83,000 clones, about nine tenths detected once. This specimen consisted of PBMCs, obtained in the first trimester of pregnancy. Receptors were obtained from a female donor in good health, serving as a control in a pregnancy study. Some clones in this sample may be carry-over from other donors' samples.

The rearrangement links TRBV7-2 to TRBJ1-5; D unclear. Per germline, CDR1 SGHTA and CDR2 FQGNSA. CDR3 size: 13 residues. V lost 5 bases, J lost 0 bases, and 5 bases lay in between. CDR3 sequence (DNA): TGTGCCAGCAGCGTCTATAGCAATCAGCCCCAGCATTTT. Translating it yields CASSVYSNQPQHF.

This sequence joins TRBV5-1 and TRBJ2-3; 12 nucleotides align to TRBD2. The V gene's germline CDR1 is SGHRS and CDR2 YFSETQ. Trimming cost V 0 bases and J 6 bases; bases outside gene matches: 5. The CDR3 sequence is 16 residues long. This CDR3 reads CASSLDALAGGDTQYF. The DNA for the CDR3 is TGCGCCAGCAGCTTGGATGCTCTAGCGGGGGGGGATACGCAGTATTTT.

This clone was found once. The rearrangement joins TRBV19 to TRBJ2-2; TRBD1 might be the D (6 bases). Germline CDR1 reads LNHDA; CDR2 reads SQIVND (reference sequence). The CDR3 spans 15 residues. Trimming took 4 bases from V and 5 from J, leaving 14 bases between them. CDR3 protein: CASSRDRGGTGELFF. CDR3 nucleotides: TGTGCCAGTAGTAGGGACCGAGGGGGAACCGGGGAGCTGTTTTTT.

The V and J genes are TRBV19 and TRBJ1-5; D gene unclear. CDR3 length: 14 amino acids. The V gene lost 5 bases and the J gene lost 4 bases, with 12 bases spanning the gap. Germline V lookup: CDR1 LNHDA, CDR2 SQIVND (reference sequence). The CDR3 DNA follows: TGTGCCAGTAGTCGCCACAGTGCTAATCAGCCCCAGCATTTT. This codes for CASSRHSANQPQHF. The variable domain in full, with the rest retrieved from reference TRBV19 and TRBJ1-5, is DGGITQSPKYLFRKEGQNVTLSCEQNLNHDAMYWYRQDPGQGLRLIYYSQIVNDFQKGDIAEGYSVSREKKESFPLTVTSAQKNPTAFYLCASSRHSANQPQHFGDGTRLSIL.